This T cell receptor (beta chain) originates from a study of blood T cell repertoires in COVID-19. For the study at large: Samples of COVID-19 (acute and convalescent) were obtained from the United States, Italy and Spain.

This clone was counted a few times. CDR1 GTSNPN and CDR2 SVGIG come from the germline V gene (reference sequence). The CDR3 loop spans 12 amino acids. V was pared by 0 bases and J by 6 bases, with 6 bases between. The age range of participants was about 18 to 95 years, with residence in approximately 25 US areas. Participant-reported clinical history was the basis for cohort assignment. The protocol was immunoSEQ multiplex PCR, while the TCRdb copy is restricted to in-frame clones and leaves out a portion. The sample lists about 180,000 clones, roughly 85% occurring once. Sequencing was done on a sample of PBMCs or T cells enriched from blood (not recorded which). V and J are TRBV30 and TRBJ1-5; the D is unclear. The clonotype originates from a woman aged 18-29 years who had recovered from COVID-19. The CDR3 nucleotides read TGTGCCTGGAGTGTACCCGGTCAGCCCCAGCATTTT. This codes for CAWSVPGQPQHF.